The T cell receptor (beta chain) under discussion was sequenced for a study of regulatory T cells in long-lasting Graves disease. Points from the study as a whole: The study found TRBV28, TRBJ1-2 and TRBJ2-5 favored in persistent disease. Fewer public clonotypes were shared by new patients (around 960) than by persistent patients (approximately 2,700). Persistent-disease Graves' patients showed less TCR diversity than new cases.

There are 15 residues in the CDR3. Germline loops: CDR1 MNHEY, CDR2 SMNVEV (reference sequence). The V end lost 0 bases, the J end lost 4 bases, and 12 bases lay between the germline ends. Time point meaning: newly diagnosed GD, antithyroid drugs for less than 3 months. The TCR library was made from RNA that had been extracted from PBMCs in TRIzol. Diagnosis followed American Thyroid Association guidelines for Graves' disease. With iRepertoire HTBI primers and Arm-PCR of CDR3 regions, TCR beta libraries were built. TCRdb redid the calling of the multiplex PCR reads with MiXCR, one entry per CDR3 protein. The sample includes about 460,000 distinct CDR3 sequences, around 15% of them seen just once. This clonotype was recorded many times. Its specificity is not known. This sample was also put to use in a study of T cells in Graves' hyperthyroidism and ophthalmopathy.

This sample comprised peripheral blood mononuclear cells (PBMCs), obtained at new diagnosis, from a patient treated with antithyroid drugs. The chain is built from TRBV27 and TRBJ1-2; D ambiguous. The source is a woman in her fifties or sixties with Graves disease. CDR3 sequence: CASSLSRAHLYGYTF. CDR3 DNA: TGTGCCAGCAGTTTATCACGGGCACACCTCTATGGCTACACCTTC.